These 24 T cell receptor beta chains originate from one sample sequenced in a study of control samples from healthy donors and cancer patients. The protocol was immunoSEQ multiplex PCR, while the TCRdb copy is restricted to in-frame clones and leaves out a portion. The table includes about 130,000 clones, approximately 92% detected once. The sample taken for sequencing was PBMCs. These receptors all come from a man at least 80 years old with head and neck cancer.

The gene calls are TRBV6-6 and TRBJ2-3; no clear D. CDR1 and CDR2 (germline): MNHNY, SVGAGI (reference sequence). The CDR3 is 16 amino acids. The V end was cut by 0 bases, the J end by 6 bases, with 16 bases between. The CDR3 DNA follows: TGTGCCAGCAGTTACTCACGGAATCCTACCGGGGATACGCAGTATTTT. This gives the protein CASSYSRNPTGDTQYF.

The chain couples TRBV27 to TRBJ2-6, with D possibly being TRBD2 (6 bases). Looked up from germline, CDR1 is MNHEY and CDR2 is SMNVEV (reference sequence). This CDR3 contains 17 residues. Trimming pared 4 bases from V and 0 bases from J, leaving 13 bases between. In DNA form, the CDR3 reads TGTGCCAGCAGTTACTGGGGGGACTCCTCTGGGGCCAACGTCCTGACTTTC. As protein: CASSYWGDSSGANVLTF.

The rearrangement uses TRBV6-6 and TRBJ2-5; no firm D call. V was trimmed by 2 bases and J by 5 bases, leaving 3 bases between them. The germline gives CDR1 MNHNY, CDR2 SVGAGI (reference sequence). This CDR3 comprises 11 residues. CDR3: CASSYGETQYF. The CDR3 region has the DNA TGTGCCAGCAGTTACGGTGAGACCCAGTACTTC.

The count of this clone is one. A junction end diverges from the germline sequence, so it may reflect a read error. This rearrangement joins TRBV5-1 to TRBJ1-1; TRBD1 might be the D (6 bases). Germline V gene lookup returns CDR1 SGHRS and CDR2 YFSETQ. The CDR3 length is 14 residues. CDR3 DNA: TGCGCCAGCAGCTCGCGGGACATGAAGACTGAAGCTTTCTTT. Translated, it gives CASSSRDMKTEAFF.

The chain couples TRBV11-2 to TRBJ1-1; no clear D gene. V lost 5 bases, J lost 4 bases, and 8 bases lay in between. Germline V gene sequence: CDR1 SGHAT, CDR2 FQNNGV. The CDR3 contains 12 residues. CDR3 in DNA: TGTGCCAGCAGCCCGTGGGCCACTGAAGCTTTCTTT. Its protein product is CASSPWATEAFF.

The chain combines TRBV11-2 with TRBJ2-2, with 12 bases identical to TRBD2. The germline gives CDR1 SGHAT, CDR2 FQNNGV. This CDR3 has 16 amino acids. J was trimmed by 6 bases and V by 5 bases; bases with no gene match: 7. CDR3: CASSTRLAGEPGELFF. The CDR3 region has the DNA TGTGCCAGCAGCACCAGACTAGCGGGAGAACCCGGGGAGCTGTTTTTT.

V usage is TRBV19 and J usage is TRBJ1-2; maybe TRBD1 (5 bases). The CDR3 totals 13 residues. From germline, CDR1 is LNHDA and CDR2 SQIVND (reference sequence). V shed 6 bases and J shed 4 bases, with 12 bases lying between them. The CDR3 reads CASSFRASYGYTF. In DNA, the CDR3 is TGTGCCAGTAGCTTCAGGGCGTCCTATGGCTACACCTTC.

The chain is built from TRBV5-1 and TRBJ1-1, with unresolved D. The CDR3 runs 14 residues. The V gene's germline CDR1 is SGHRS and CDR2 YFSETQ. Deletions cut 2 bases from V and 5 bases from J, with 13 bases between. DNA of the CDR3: TGCGCCAGCAGCTTAGCGGGAAGCGGGACTGAAGCTTTCTTT. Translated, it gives CASSLAGSGTEAFF. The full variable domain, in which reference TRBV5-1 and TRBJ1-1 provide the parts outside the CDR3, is KAGVTQTPRYLIKTRGQQVTLSCSPISGHRSVSWYQQTPGQGLQFLFEYFSETQRNKGNFPGRFSGRQFSNSRSEMNVSTLELGDSALYLCASSLAGSGTEAFFGQGTRLTVV.

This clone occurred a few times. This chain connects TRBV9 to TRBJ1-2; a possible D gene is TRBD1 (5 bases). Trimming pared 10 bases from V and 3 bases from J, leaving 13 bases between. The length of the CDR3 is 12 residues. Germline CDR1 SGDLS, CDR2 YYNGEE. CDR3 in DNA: TGTGCCCGCGGCGGGGGGGACTATGGCTACACCTTC. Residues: CARGGGDYGYTF.

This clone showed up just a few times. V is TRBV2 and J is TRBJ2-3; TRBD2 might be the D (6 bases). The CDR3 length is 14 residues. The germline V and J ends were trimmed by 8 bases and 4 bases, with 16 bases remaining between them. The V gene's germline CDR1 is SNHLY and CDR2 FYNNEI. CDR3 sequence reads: CASSSSGRSDTQYF. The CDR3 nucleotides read TGTGCCAGCTCTTCCAGTGGGAGGTCAGATACGCAGTATTTT.

The CDR3 coding sequence is TGTGCCACCAGCAGAGGCAGGATTAGAAACACCATATATTTT. This gives the protein CATSRGRIRNTIYF. The chain is built from TRBV15 and TRBJ1-3; D is undetermined. This CDR3 contains 14 residues. The V end lost 1 base, the J end lost 5 bases, and 9 bases lay between the germline ends. The germline V gene has CDR1 LNHNV and CDR2 YYDKDF (reference sequence).

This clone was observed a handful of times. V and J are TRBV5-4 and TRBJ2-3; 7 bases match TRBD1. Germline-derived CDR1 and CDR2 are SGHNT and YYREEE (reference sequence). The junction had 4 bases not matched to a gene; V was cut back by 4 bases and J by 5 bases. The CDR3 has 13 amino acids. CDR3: CASSGDSVDTQYF. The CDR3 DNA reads TGTGCCAGCAGCGGGGACAGCGTAGATACGCAGTATTTT.

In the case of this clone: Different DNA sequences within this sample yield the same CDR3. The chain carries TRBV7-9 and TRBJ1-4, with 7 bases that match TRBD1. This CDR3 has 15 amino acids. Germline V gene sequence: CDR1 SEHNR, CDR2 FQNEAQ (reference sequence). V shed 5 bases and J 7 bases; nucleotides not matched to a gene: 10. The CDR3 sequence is CASSRTQGGSEKLFF. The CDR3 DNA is TGTGCCAGCAGCCGAACCCAGGGGGGGAGTGAAAAACTGTTTTTT.

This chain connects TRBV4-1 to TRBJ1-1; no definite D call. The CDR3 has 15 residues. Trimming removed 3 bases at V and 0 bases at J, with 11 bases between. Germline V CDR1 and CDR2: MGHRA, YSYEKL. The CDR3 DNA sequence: TGCGCCAGCAGCCAGGTACAAGGGATGAACACTGAAGCTTTCTTT. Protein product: CASSQVQGMNTEAFF.

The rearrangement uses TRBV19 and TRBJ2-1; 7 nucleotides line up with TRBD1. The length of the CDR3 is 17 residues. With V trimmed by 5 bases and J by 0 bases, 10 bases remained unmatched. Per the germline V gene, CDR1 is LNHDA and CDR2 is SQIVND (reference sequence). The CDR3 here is CASSHYPGQSSYNEQFF. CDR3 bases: TGTGCCAGTAGTCATTATCCGGGACAGAGCTCCTACAATGAGCAGTTCTTC.

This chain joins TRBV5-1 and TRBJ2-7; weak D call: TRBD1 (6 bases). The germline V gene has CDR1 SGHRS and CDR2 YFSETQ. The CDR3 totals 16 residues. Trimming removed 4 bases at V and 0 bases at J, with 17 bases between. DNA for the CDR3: TGCGCCAGCAGCGCAGACCAGGACAGACTCTCCTACGAGCAGTACTTC. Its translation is CASSADQDRLSYEQYF.

In DNA form, the CDR3 reads TGTGCCAGCAGTTACGGGCAGTATAGCAATCAGCCCCAGCATTTT. Its protein is CASSYGQYSNQPQHF. The rearrangement joins TRBV6-2 or TRBV6-3 to TRBJ1-5; D is unclear. This CDR3 region has 15 residues. V was shortened by 2 bases and J by 0 bases, with 8 bases between the two germline ends. In germline, CDR1 is MNHEY, CDR2 SVGEGT.

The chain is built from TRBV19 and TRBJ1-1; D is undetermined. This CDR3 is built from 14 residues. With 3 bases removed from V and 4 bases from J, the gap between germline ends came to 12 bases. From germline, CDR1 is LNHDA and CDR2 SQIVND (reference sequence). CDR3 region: CASSITPQGTEAFF. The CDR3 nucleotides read TGTGCCAGTAGTATTACGCCCCAAGGCACTGAAGCTTTCTTT.

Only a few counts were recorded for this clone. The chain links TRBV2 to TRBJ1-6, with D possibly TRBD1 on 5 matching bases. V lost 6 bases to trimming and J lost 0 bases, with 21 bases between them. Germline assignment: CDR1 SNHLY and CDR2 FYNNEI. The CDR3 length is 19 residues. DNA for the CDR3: TGTGCCAGCAGGGGGGACGTTGGGGGTTTGAGCTCCTATAATTCACCCCTCCACTTT. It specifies CASRGDVGGLSSYNSPLHF.

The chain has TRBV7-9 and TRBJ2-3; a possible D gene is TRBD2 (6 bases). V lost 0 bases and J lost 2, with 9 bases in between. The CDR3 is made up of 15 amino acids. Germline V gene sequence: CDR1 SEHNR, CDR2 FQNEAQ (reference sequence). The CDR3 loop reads CASSLAAGLTDTQYF. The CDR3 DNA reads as TGTGCCAGCAGCTTAGCAGCGGGTCTCACAGATACGCAGTATTTT.

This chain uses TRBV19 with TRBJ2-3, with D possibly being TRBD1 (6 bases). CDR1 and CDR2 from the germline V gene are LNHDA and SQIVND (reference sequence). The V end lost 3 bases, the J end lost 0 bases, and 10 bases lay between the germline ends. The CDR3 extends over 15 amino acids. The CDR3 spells CASSMGALSTDTQYF. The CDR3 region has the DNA TGTGCCAGTAGTATGGGGGCACTCAGCACAGATACGCAGTATTTT.

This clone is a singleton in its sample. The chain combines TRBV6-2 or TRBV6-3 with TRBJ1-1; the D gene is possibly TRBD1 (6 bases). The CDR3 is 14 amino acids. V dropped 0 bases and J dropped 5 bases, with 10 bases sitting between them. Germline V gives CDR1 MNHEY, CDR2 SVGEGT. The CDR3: CASSYSGGRTEAFF. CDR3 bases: TGTGCCAGCAGTTACTCCGGGGGGCGGACTGAAGCTTTCTTT.

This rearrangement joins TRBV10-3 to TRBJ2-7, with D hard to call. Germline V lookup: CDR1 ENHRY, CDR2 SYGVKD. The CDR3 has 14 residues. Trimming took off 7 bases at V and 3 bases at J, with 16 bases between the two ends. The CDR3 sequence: CAITPDGPIYEQYF. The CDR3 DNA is TGTGCCATCACTCCGGACGGACCGATCTACGAGCAGTACTTC.

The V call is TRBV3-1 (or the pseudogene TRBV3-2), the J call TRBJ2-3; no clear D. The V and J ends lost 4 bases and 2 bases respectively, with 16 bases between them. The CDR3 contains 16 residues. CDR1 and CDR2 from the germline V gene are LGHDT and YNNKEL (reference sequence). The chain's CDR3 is CASSLRVDFYTDTQYF. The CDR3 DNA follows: TGTGCCAGCAGCCTAAGGGTAGACTTTTACACAGATACGCAGTATTTT.